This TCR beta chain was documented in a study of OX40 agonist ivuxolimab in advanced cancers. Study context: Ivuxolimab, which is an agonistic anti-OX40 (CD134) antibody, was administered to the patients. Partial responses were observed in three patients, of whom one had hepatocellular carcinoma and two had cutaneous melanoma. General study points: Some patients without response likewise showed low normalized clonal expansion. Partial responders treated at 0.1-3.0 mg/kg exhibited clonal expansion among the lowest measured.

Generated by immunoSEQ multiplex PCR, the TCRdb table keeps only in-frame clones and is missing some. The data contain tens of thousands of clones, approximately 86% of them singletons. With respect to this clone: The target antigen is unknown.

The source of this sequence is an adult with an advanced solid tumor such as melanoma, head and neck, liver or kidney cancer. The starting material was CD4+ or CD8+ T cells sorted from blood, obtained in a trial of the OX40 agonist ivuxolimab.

For the CDR3, the DNA is TGTGCCCTTGGAGAGAGCTACGAGCAGTACTTC. Translating it yields CALGESYEQYF. The rearrangement uses TRBV10-3 and TRBJ2-7; D unclear. Trimming removed 11 bases at V and 3 bases at J, with 11 bases between. CDR3 length: 11 amino acids. Germline V CDR1 and CDR2: ENHRY, SYGVKD.